This entry lists 10 T cell receptor beta chains sequenced from one sample in a study of blood T cell repertoires in COVID-19. Profiled with immunoSEQ multiplex PCR; TCRdb holds only in-frame clones, not every one. The sample records roughly 250,000 clones, 70% to 90% being singletons. Sequenced input: peripheral blood. These receptors were taken from a woman between 35 and 50 years old who had recovered from COVID-19.

DNA for the CDR3: TGCAGCGTTGAGGCGGGGCCGGGGTACGGCGGCTACACCTTC. This translates into CSVEAGPGYGGYTF. This sequence joins TRBV29-1 and TRBJ1-2, with D tentatively TRBD1 (5 bases). The V gene lost 3 bases and the J gene lost 8 bases, with 19 bases spanning the gap. Germline V gene lookup returns CDR1 SQVTM and CDR2 ANQGSEA. The CDR3 has 14 residues.

The genes are TRBV9 and TRBJ1-2, with D perhaps TRBD1 (5 bases). Per germline, CDR1 SGDLS and CDR2 YYNGEE. The CDR3 contains 14 residues. The V end lost 6 bases, the J end lost 4 bases, and 16 bases lay between the germline ends. CDR3 loop: CASTPQGGGYGYTF. CDR3 coding DNA: TGTGCCAGCACCCCCCAGGGAGGCGGCTATGGCTACACCTTC.

This clone was found a few times. This chain links TRBV3-1 (or the pseudogene TRBV3-2) with TRBJ2-1, with 8 bases matching TRBD2. Trimming cost V 1 base and J 15 bases; bases outside gene matches: 8. This CDR3 has 13 amino acids. CDR1 is LGHDT, CDR2 YNNKEL, per germline (reference sequence). The CDR3 loop is CASSQGLAGPRFF. DNA for the CDR3: TGTGCCAGCAGCCAAGGGTTAGCGGGACCTCGGTTCTTC.

The genes are TRBV2 and TRBJ2-1; 11 bases line up with TRBD2. Losses at the gene ends were 8 bases for V and 1 base for J; bases not matched to a gene: 7. Germline values: CDR1 SNHLY, CDR2 FYNNEI. This CDR3 is built from 16 residues. CDR3 residues: CASPQTSGTSYNEQFF. The CDR3 DNA follows: TGTGCCAGCCCACAGACTAGCGGGACTTCCTACAATGAGCAGTTCTTC.

The V call is TRBV9, the J call TRBJ1-3; D call uncertain. The CDR3 extends over 16 amino acids. Trimming cost V 2 bases and J 0 bases, with 12 bases left between them. Germline assignment: CDR1 SGDLS and CDR2 YYNGEE. CDR3 DNA sequence: TGTGCCAGCAGCGTGGCGGTCACTGCCTCTGGAAACACCATATATTTT. This codes for CASSVAVTASGNTIYF. Supplemented by reference TRBV9 and TRBJ1-3, the full variable domain reads DSGVTQTPKHLITATGQRVTLRCSPRSGDLSVYWYQQSLDQGLQFLIQYYNGEERAKGNILERFSAQQFPDLHSELNLSSLELGDSALYFCASSVAVTASGNTIYFGEGSWLTVV.

The V call is TRBV9, the J call TRBJ2-7, with a possible D match to TRBD2 (6 bases). This CDR3 spans 19 amino acids. CDR1 is SGDLS and CDR2 is YYNGEE in the germline V gene. V dropped 3 bases and J dropped 1 base, with 26 bases sitting between them. CDR3 protein: CASSGRGLGVLRGSYEQYV. CDR3 sequence (DNA): TGTGCCAGCAGCGGTCGGGGGTTGGGGGTTCTGAGGGGATCCTACGAGCAGTACGTC.

V is TRBV12-3 or TRBV12-4 and J is TRBJ2-1; D perhaps matches TRBD1 (5 bases). CDR3 length: 12 residues. With 6 bases removed from V and 9 bases from J, the gap between germline ends came to 12 bases. The CDR3 nucleotides read TGTGCCAGCAGCCGCTTAGGGGTTGAGCAGTTCTTC. It encodes CASSRLGVEQFF.

V gene TRBV29-1 combines with J gene TRBJ2-7; TRBD1 is a possible D gene (5 bases). Germline CDR1 and CDR2: SQVTM and ANQGSEA. V dropped 4 bases and J dropped 7 bases, with 14 bases sitting between them. This CDR3 is 12 amino acids long. CDR3 nucleotide sequence: TGCAGCGTTGGGGCCAGGGTGGCGGAGCAGTACTTC. It translates to CSVGARVAEQYF.

The genes are TRBV5-4 and TRBJ2-1, with 7 bases that match TRBD2. This CDR3 spans 14 amino acids. In germline, CDR1 is SGHNT, CDR2 YYREEE (reference sequence). With 4 bases clipped from V and 4 bases from J, the junction kept 5 bases outside the gene matches. The DNA for the CDR3 is TGTGCCAGCAGCGGAGCGGGACCATACAATGAGCAGTTCTTC. Its translation: CASSGAGPYNEQFF.

The gene calls are TRBV5-1 and TRBJ1-1; a possible D gene is TRBD1 (6 bases). Per the germline V gene, CDR1 is SGHRS and CDR2 is YFSETQ. The CDR3 runs to 14 residues. Trimming took off 0 bases at V and 4 bases at J, with 10 bases between the two ends. CDR3 nucleotides: TGCGCCAGCAGCTTGGGGACAGCGACCACTGAAGCTTTCTTT. Translation gives CASSLGTATTEAFF.